Shown below are 27 T cell receptor beta chains from a single sample sequenced in a study of control samples from healthy donors and cancer patients. The protocol was immunoSEQ multiplex PCR, while the TCRdb copy is restricted to in-frame clones and leaves out a portion. The sample shows 130,000 or so clones, over 75% of them seen only once. The sequenced material came from blood. Receptor source: a man aged 45-60 years in good health.

V gene TRBV5-1 combines with J gene TRBJ2-7; tentatively, D is TRBD2 (6 bases). From germline, CDR1 is SGHRS and CDR2 YFSETQ. CDR3 length: 14 amino acids. Trimming cost V 0 bases and J 7 bases, with 14 bases left between them. CDR3 loop: CASSLGQVGGEQYF. The CDR3 DNA reads TGCGCCAGCAGCTTGGGGCAGGTGGGAGGAGAGCAGTACTTC.

A note on this clone: Other DNA sequences in this specimen translate into the identical CDR3. This sequence joins TRBV28 and TRBJ2-4; 8 bases match TRBD1. Germline CDR1 and CDR2: MDHEN and SYDVKM. With 3 bases clipped from V and 5 bases from J, the junction kept 9 bases outside the gene matches. The CDR3 runs to 16 residues. The DNA for the CDR3 is TGTGCCAGCAGTTTGATTCAGGGGGCCGGTGAAAACATTCAGTACTTC. This translates into CASSLIQGAGENIQYF.

The chain combines TRBV27 with TRBJ2-3, with 8 bases identical to TRBD2. Germline values: CDR1 MNHEY, CDR2 SMNVEV (reference sequence). The CDR3 sequence is 15 residues long. Trimming cost V 6 bases and J 2 bases; bases outside gene matches: 7. The CDR3 here is CASRPRGEFTDTQYF. CDR3 sequence (DNA): TGTGCCAGCAGGCCGCGGGGGGAATTCACAGATACGCAGTATTTT.

DNA for the CDR3: TGCGCCAGCAGCGTGGACCCAAACGGCCAGCCCCAGCATTTT. Its protein is CASSVDPNGQPQHF. The chain combines TRBV5-1 with TRBJ1-5; D not certain. The germline V and J ends were trimmed by 4 bases and 7 bases, with 15 bases remaining between them. Germline V gene lookup returns CDR1 SGHRS and CDR2 YFSETQ. The CDR3 has 14 residues.

This chain links TRBV28 with TRBJ2-7, with D possibly TRBD1 on 5 matching bases. The CDR3 spans 14 residues. Germline CDR1 and CDR2: MDHEN and SYDVKM. V was cut by 2 bases and J by 0 bases, with 8 bases left in between. CDR3 sequence: CASSLVRASYEQYF. In DNA form, the CDR3 reads TGTGCCAGCAGTTTAGTCAGGGCCTCCTACGAGCAGTACTTC.

The chain combines TRBV18 with TRBJ2-4; D gene ambiguous. CDR3 length: 15 residues. CDR1 is KGHSH, CDR2 LQKENI, per germline. V lost 2 bases and J 0 bases, leaving 8 bases between the germline ends. CDR3 coding DNA: TGTGCCAGCTCACCATCTTTGATAGCCAAAAACATTCAGTACTTC. Its protein is CASSPSLIAKNIQYF.

The chain uses TRBV6-5 and TRBJ1-4; unclear D gene. With 2 bases removed from V and 6 bases from J, the gap between germline ends came to 16 bases. Germline V lookup: CDR1 MNHEY, CDR2 SVGAGI. CDR3 length: 16 amino acids. In DNA, the CDR3 is TGTGCCAGCAGTTACGGTCGCTTGGCGTCAGATGAAAAACTGTTTTTT. It codes for CASSYGRLASDEKLFF.

The chain links TRBV6-6 to TRBJ2-7; 9 bases align to TRBD1. This CDR3 spans 15 amino acids. After removal of 4 bases from V and 3 bases from J, the junction contained 7 bases not matched to a gene. Germline CDR1 and CDR2: MNHNY and SVGAGI (reference sequence). CDR3 sequence reads: CASSFALTGGYEQYF. The CDR3 DNA reads TGTGCCAGCAGTTTCGCCCTGACAGGGGGCTACGAGCAGTACTTC.

V is TRBV7-6 and J is TRBJ2-6, with TRBD2 matching over 9 bases. Losses at the gene ends were 1 base for V and 2 bases for J; bases not matched to a gene: 9. This CDR3 is built from 19 residues. CDR1 SGHVS and CDR2 FNYEAQ come from the germline V gene. CDR3 amino acids: CASSLVPSGVKTGANVLTF. In nucleotides, the CDR3 is TGTGCCAGCAGCTTAGTCCCTAGCGGGGTAAAGACTGGGGCCAACGTCCTGACTTTC.

V gene TRBV23-1 combines with J gene TRBJ2-7, with D unclear. TRBV23-1 carries the ORF label, with uncertain function. The V end lost 0 bases, the J end lost 2 bases, and 8 bases lay between the germline ends. The CDR3 contains 14 residues. This CDR3 is CASSQSYKTYEQYF. CDR3 DNA: TGCGCCAGCAGTCAATCGTACAAAACCTACGAGCAGTACTTC.

This chain uses TRBV30 with TRBJ2-5; D possibly corresponds to TRBD1 (5 bases). Germline CDR1 reads GTSNPN; CDR2 reads SVGIG (reference sequence). The CDR3 totals 14 residues. Trimming left V 4 bases short and J 1 base short, with 13 bases between. This CDR3 reads CAWTYRKLQETQYF. DNA for the CDR3: TGTGCCTGGACCTACAGGAAACTCCAAGAGACCCAGTACTTC.

The V and J genes are TRBV6-5 and TRBJ1-2, with D possibly being TRBD1 (6 bases). Trimming shortened V by 6 bases and J by 8 bases, and 13 bases separated the two germline ends. Germline CDR1 reads MNHEY; CDR2 reads SVGAGI. The CDR3 sequence is 12 residues long. The DNA for the CDR3 is TGTGCCAGCAGACAGGGAGTAGGGGGCTACACCTTC. Its protein is CASRQGVGGYTF.

For this clone: This likely traces to a read error, being one base from a far larger clone. Distinct nucleotide sequences in the sample also encode this CDR3. The J gene is TRBJ2-7, the V gene TRBV4-1; tentatively, D is TRBD2 (7 bases). This CDR3 comprises 15 residues. Germline CDR1 and CDR2: MGHRA and YSYEKL. V lost 4 bases and J lost 4, with 17 bases in between. The CDR3 region has the DNA TGCGCCAGCAGCCTACTTGGGGGGGGGCGTTACGAGCAGTACTTC. Protein: CASSLLGGGRYEQYF.

The genes are TRBV5-4 and TRBJ2-3; 11 positions agree with TRBD2. Germline loops: CDR1 SGHNT, CDR2 YYREEE (reference sequence). Trimming at V came to 0 bases and at J to 10 bases, leaving 10 bases not matched to a gene. The CDR3 totals 16 residues. CDR3 region: CASSLVSGGARRAQYF. The CDR3 DNA reads as TGTGCCAGCAGCTTGGTTAGCGGGGGGGCCAGGAGAGCGCAGTATTTT.

This sequence joins TRBV9 and TRBJ2-1; TRBD2 aligns across 9 bases. The CDR3 consists of 15 residues. Germline trimming cut 2 bases from V and 4 bases from J; bases unmatched to any gene: 4. The V gene's germline CDR1 is SGDLS and CDR2 YYNGEE. CDR3 DNA sequence: TGTGCCAGCAGCGTTGTAGCGGGGGAATACAATGAGCAGTTCTTC. Protein: CASSVVAGEYNEQFF.

This chain links TRBV5-1 with TRBJ2-7; tentative D call: TRBD1 (6 bases). The CDR3 loop spans 14 amino acids. Germline loops: CDR1 SGHRS, CDR2 YFSETQ. The V end was cut by 1 base, the J end by 7 bases, with 15 bases between. As DNA, the CDR3 is TGCGCCAGCAGCTTGACAGGGCCCACGAGGGAGCAGTACTTC. Its translation is CASSLTGPTREQYF.

The chain employs TRBV20-1 and TRBJ2-7; D is uncertain. V shed 2 bases and J shed 6 bases, with 8 bases lying between them. Per the germline V gene, CDR1 is DFQATT and CDR2 is SNEGSKA (reference sequence). This CDR3 is built from 11 residues. In nucleotides, the CDR3 is TGCAGTGCTAGACTAGTCGGCGAGCAGTACTTC. Translated, it gives CSARLVGEQYF.

This clone was seen only once. CDR3 sequence reads: CASSMTGSNQPQHF. The DNA for the CDR3 is TGTGCCAGCAGTATGACAGGCTCCAATCAGCCCCAGCATTTT. The chain is built from TRBV25-1 and TRBJ1-5, with TRBD1 as a possible D gene (6 bases). The V gene's germline CDR1 is MGHDK and CDR2 SYGVNS. The CDR3 has 14 residues. Trimming pared 5 bases from V and 3 bases from J, leaving 11 bases between.

The gene calls are TRBV11-3 and TRBJ1-2; 7 nucleotides match TRBD1. The ends lost 5 bases at V and 13 bases at J; junction bases unmatched: 13. The CDR3 loop spans 13 amino acids. The germline V gene has CDR1 SGHNT and CDR2 YENEEA. The CDR3 protein is CASSLNGQAYPTF. In nucleotides, the CDR3 is TGTGCCAGCAGCCTAAACGGACAGGCCTACCCCACCTTC.

This clone showed up just once. This chain links TRBV7-5 with TRBJ2-7; the table assigns TRBD1, which was not confirmed against the DNA. TRBV7-5 is a pseudogene locus. This CDR3 region has 17 residues. CDR3 DNA sequence: TGTGTCAGAAGTTGGACCTGTCTGGGACAGGGGATTCACGAGCAGTACTTC. Protein sequence: CVRSWTCLGQGIHEQYF.

The V call is TRBV7-3, the J call TRBJ1-1, with 7 bases matching TRBD1. J was trimmed by 6 bases and V by 5 bases; bases with no gene match: 18. Germline CDR1 SGHTA, CDR2 FQGTGA. This CDR3 region has 17 residues. DNA of the CDR3: TGTGCCAGCAGCCACTCGGAATCGTACAGGGGAAGGGCTGAAGCTTTCTTT. It yields the protein CASSHSESYRGRAEAFF.

V and J are TRBV5-1 and TRBJ1-2; 7 nucleotides align to TRBD1. In germline, CDR1 is SGHRS, CDR2 YFSETQ. The CDR3 loop spans 13 amino acids. The V gene end was trimmed by 4 bases and the J gene end by 7 bases; junction bases not matched to a gene: 7. CDR3 sequence (DNA): TGCGCCAGCAGCCACACAGGGGAAGGTGGCTACACCTTC. Encoded protein: CASSHTGEGGYTF.

The chain is built from TRBV5-6 and TRBJ2-1; no firm D call. The CDR3 extends over 16 amino acids. Trimming left V 0 bases short and J 0 bases short, with 10 bases between. Germline lookup yields CDR1 SGHDT and CDR2 YYEEEE. The CDR3, as DNA: TGTGCCAGCAGCTTGGCCCAAGGCCGCTCCTACAATGAGCAGTTCTTC. It translates to CASSLAQGRSYNEQFF.

This sequence joins TRBV24-1 and TRBJ2-1; 13 bases agree with TRBD2. With 3 bases clipped from V and 7 bases from J, the junction kept 5 bases outside the gene matches. CDR3 length equals 16 residues. Germline CDR1 and CDR2: KGHDR and SFDVKD. CDR3 loop: CATSDPGLAGENEQFF. The CDR3 DNA is TGTGCCACCAGTGATCCCGGACTAGCGGGGGAAAATGAGCAGTTCTTC.

The genes are TRBV28 and TRBJ1-2; 8 positions agree with TRBD1. The CDR3 is 13 amino acids. Germline lookup yields CDR1 MDHEN and CDR2 SYDVKM. The ends lost 5 bases at V and 4 bases at J; junction bases unmatched: 3. CDR3 loop: CASSKTGVYGYTF. CDR3 DNA sequence: TGTGCCAGCAGTAAGACAGGGGTCTATGGCTACACCTTC.

The rearrangement joins TRBV28 to TRBJ2-3; 10 nucleotides align to TRBD2. The length of the CDR3 is 16 residues. The trim removed 3 bases at V and 1 base at J, leaving 4 bases unmatched. Germline V CDR1 and CDR2: MDHEN, SYDVKM. The CDR3: CASSFISGGGTDTQYF. DNA of the CDR3: TGTGCCAGCAGTTTTATCAGCGGGGGGGGCACAGATACGCAGTATTTT.

The V call is TRBV19, the J call TRBJ1-4, with D uncertain. The V end was cut by 3 bases, the J end by 8 bases, with 10 bases between. Looked up from germline, CDR1 is LNHDA and CDR2 is SQIVND (reference sequence). The CDR3 loop spans 13 amino acids. The CDR3 coding sequence is TGTGCCAGTAGTATGTACAGCTCGGAAAAACTGTTTTTT. It specifies CASSMYSSEKLFF.